The 21 T cell receptor beta chains below all came from one sample that was sequenced in a study of metastatic and nonmetastatic thyroid tumors. No treatment had been given to any patient before thyroid surgery. TCRdb re-processed the PCR reads through MiXCR. This repertoire shows more than 10,000 clones, about 12% found once; its top ten account for approximately 30%. Sequencing used blood. Source of these receptors: a female donor with papillary thyroid cancer or a benign thyroid nodule (not recorded which). Some clones in this sample may be carry-over from other donors' samples.

This clone has just a few counts. J is TRBJ2-7 and V is TRBV19, with 8 bases matching TRBD1. The germline gives CDR1 LNHDA, CDR2 SQIVND (reference sequence). This CDR3 is 14 amino acids long. With 4 bases clipped from V and 5 bases from J, the junction kept 7 bases outside the gene matches. The CDR3 DNA reads TGTGCCAGTAGTACGGGACAGGAGATTGACGAGCAGTACTTC. This encodes CASSTGQEIDEQYF.

This clone was seen ten or more times. The chain employs TRBV9 and TRBJ1-4; 11 bases match TRBD1. The CDR3 runs to 15 residues. Germline V gene lookup returns CDR1 SGDLS and CDR2 YYNGEE. V was clipped by 3 bases and J by 7 bases; unmatched bases: 5. The CDR3 sequence is CASSATGTGGEKLFF. CDR3 nucleotide sequence: TGTGCCAGCAGCGCTACCGGGACAGGGGGTGAAAAACTGTTTTTT.

This clone was detected a few times. One base away lies a much larger clone, so this may be a sequencing read error. Because the CDR3 is missing its conserved closing phenylalanine or tryptophan, this is likely a read error. The chain is built from TRBV6-2 or TRBV6-3 and TRBJ2-2; 7 bases align to TRBD1. The CDR3 has 15 amino acids. Unmatched junction bases numbered 2, after V lost 2 bases and J lost 2 bases. Germline V CDR1 and CDR2: MNHEY, SVGEGT. Written as DNA, the CDR3 is TGTGCCAGCAGTTACGGGACAGTTAACACCGGGGAGCTGTTTCTT. Translating gives CASSYGTVNTGELFL.

This clone was recorded a few times. At one of its ends the junction is not consistent with the germline gene, which may arise from a read error. Written as DNA, the CDR3 is TGTGTCAGCACGACCGGGACAGGGAATCGTGAGCAGTACTTC. Its translation: CVSTTGTGNREQYF. The V call is TRBV28, the J call TRBJ2-7; TRBD1 agrees at 9 bases. Per germline, CDR1 MDHEN and CDR2 SYDVKM. The CDR3 sequence is 14 residues long.

The sample holds a few counts of this clone. A junction end diverges from the germline sequence, so it may reflect a read error. This sequence joins TRBV19 and TRBJ2-7; TRBD2 might be the D (6 bases). CDR3 size: 14 residues. Germline CDR1 and CDR2: LNHDA and SQIVND (reference sequence). The CDR3 here is CASIESGDSYDQYF. Written as DNA, the CDR3 is TGTGCCAGTATTGAATCCGGGGACTCCTACGATCAGTACTTC.

This clone was recorded at least ten times. V gene TRBV5-8 combines with J gene TRBJ1-2, with a tentative D call TRBD1 (6 bases). CDR3 size: 15 residues. From germline, CDR1 is SGHTS and CDR2 YDEGEE. Between the trimmed V and J ends, which lost 2 bases and 4 bases, there was a span of 15 bases. The CDR3 nucleotides read TGTGCCAGCAGCTTTATGACCGGACAGCCCTATGGCTACACCTTC. Translating it yields CASSFMTGQPYGYTF.

This clone appeared many times. The chain employs TRBV6-1 and TRBJ1-1, with 7 bases matching TRBD1. Germline V gives CDR1 MNHNS, CDR2 SASEGT. Trimming removed 9 bases from V and 4 bases from J; junction bases left unmatched: 11. The CDR3 has 14 amino acids. The CDR3 here is CASYTSTGVTEAFF. The CDR3 bases are TGTGCCAGTTACACATCAACAGGGGTCACTGAAGCTTTCTTT.

The genes are TRBV11-2 and TRBJ2-7; D tentatively fits TRBD1 or TRBD2 (5 bases each). Trimming stripped 0 bases from V and 7 bases from J, with 16 bases between. Per the germline V gene, CDR1 is SGHAT and CDR2 is FQNNGV. The CDR3 is made up of 15 amino acids. The chain's CDR3 is CASSLDMGTRGEQYF. The CDR3 DNA is TGTGCCAGCAGCTTAGATATGGGGACCCGCGGGGAGCAGTACTTC.

The sample holds many counts of this clone. The rearrangement joins TRBV7-3 to TRBJ2-7, with D perhaps given as TRBD1 or TRBD2 (5 bases each). Germline V gene sequence: CDR1 SGHTA, CDR2 FQGTGA. CDR3 length: 13 residues. Deletions cut 5 bases from V and 8 bases from J, with 16 bases between. The CDR3 here is CASSPGAGEQQYF. The CDR3 bases are TGTGCCAGCAGCCCCGGGGCCGGGGAGCAGCAGTACTTC.

This clone is labeled medium-sized. CDR3 nucleotides: TGTGCCAGCACGCCGAGACAGGGTTTCTCCGACTACAATGAGCAGTTCTTC. As protein: CASTPRQGFSDYNEQFF. The chain is built from TRBV6-6 and TRBJ2-1; the match to TRBD1 covers 7 bases. The length of the CDR3 is 17 residues. The J segment lost 3 bases and the V segment lost 7 bases, leaving 15 bases of the junction unmatched. The V gene's germline CDR1 is MNHNY and CDR2 SVGAGI (reference sequence).

This clone was counted at least ten times. The V call is TRBV2, the J call TRBJ2-7; 7 bases are a match to TRBD1. Germline CDR1 SNHLY, CDR2 FYNNEI. V lost 6 bases, J lost 3 bases, and 2 bases stayed unmatched. CDR3 length: 12 amino acids. The CDR3 DNA reads as TGTGCCAGCAGCGGACAGGACTACGAGCAGTACTTC. It specifies CASSGQDYEQYF.

The J gene is TRBJ1-1, the V gene TRBV5-4; 7 bases map to TRBD1. This CDR3 region has 12 residues. V shed 2 bases, J shed 11 bases, and the junction held 6 bases outside the gene matches. Germline V CDR1 and CDR2: SGHNT, YYREEE (reference sequence). CDR3 DNA: TGTGCCAGCAGCTTACAGGGGAATTGGGCTTTCTTT. This sequence encodes CASSLQGNWAFF.

This clone showed up many times. This clone may be a read error of a much larger clone one base away. The gene calls are TRBV10-2 and TRBJ2-3; 8 bases fit TRBD1. Germline CDR1 reads WSHSY; CDR2 reads SAAADI. This CDR3 has 14 residues. Unmatched junction bases numbered 8, after V lost 8 bases and J lost 4 bases. The CDR3 region is CASATGTGPDTQYF. The DNA for the CDR3 is TGCGCCAGCGCGACCGGGACAGGCCCAGATACGCAGTATTTT.

This clone has ten or more counts. V gene TRBV3-1 combines with J gene TRBJ1-2; D is undetermined. CDR1 and CDR2 from the germline V gene are LGHDT and YNNKEL (reference sequence). This CDR3 comprises 12 residues. V was clipped by 5 bases and J by 8 bases, with 12 bases between them. CDR3 nucleotides: TGTGCCAGCAGCGACGGATTGTTAGGCTACACCTTC. This codes for CASSDGLLGYTF.

In its sample, this clone is medium-sized. The J gene is TRBJ1-5, the V gene TRBV6-1; D gene unclear. The germline V gene has CDR1 MNHNS and CDR2 SASEGT. The CDR3 runs 15 residues. The V gene lost 6 bases and the J gene lost 2 bases, with 14 bases spanning the gap. DNA of the CDR3: TGTGCCAGCAGAATATCGGGGAACGGCAATCAGCCCCAGCATTTT. Protein product: CASRISGNGNQPQHF.

This clone was seen ten or more times. V usage is TRBV14 and J usage is TRBJ1-2; D unclear. V was cut by 4 bases and J by 5 bases, with 11 bases left in between. The germline CDR1 and CDR2 sequences are SGHDN and FVKESK. The CDR3 is made up of 13 amino acids. The CDR3 here is CASSRESTYGYTF. For the CDR3, the DNA is TGTGCCAGCAGCCGAGAGTCGACTTATGGCTACACCTTC.

The chain employs TRBV6-1 and TRBJ2-3, with 7 bases that match TRBD2. Germline CDR1 and CDR2: MNHNS and SASEGT. With V trimmed by 9 bases and J by 15 bases, 27 bases remained unmatched. The CDR3 is 16 residues long. The CDR3 sequence: CARSNTGLSSGPPGYF. The CDR3 nucleotides are TGTGCCAGAAGTAACACCGGACTAAGTAGCGGGCCACCCGGATATTTT.

This clone was counted ten times or more. The chain links TRBV27 to TRBJ1-5; no firm D call. V was cut by 8 bases and J by 5 bases, with 22 bases left in between. Germline CDR1 reads MNHEY; CDR2 reads SMNVEV (reference sequence). The CDR3 totals 16 residues. CDR3 sequence reads: CASVMGVGDPYQPQHF. The DNA for the CDR3 is TGTGCCAGCGTAATGGGAGTCGGTGATCCTTATCAGCCCCAGCATTTT.

This clone was recorded at least ten times. The chain carries TRBV5-6 and TRBJ2-5; possibly TRBD2 for D (6 bases). Germline V lookup: CDR1 SGHDT, CDR2 YYEEEE. V was clipped by 2 bases and J by 0 bases, with 14 bases between them. The CDR3 covers 16 residues. The CDR3 loop reads CASSFRIGGDQETQYF. Written as DNA, the CDR3 is TGTGCCAGCAGCTTTCGGATAGGAGGGGACCAAGAGACCCAGTACTTC. The variable domain in full, with the rest retrieved from reference TRBV5-6 and TRBJ2-5, is DAGVTQSPTHLIKTRGQQVTLRCSPKSGHDTVSWYQQALGQGPQFIFQYYEEEERQRGNFPDRFSGHQFPNYSSELNVNALLLGDSALYLCASSFRIGGDQETQYFGPGTRLLVL.

This clone was recorded a few times. The chain is built from TRBV12-3 or TRBV12-4 and TRBJ2-7; D may be TRBD1 (6 bases). Deletions cut 6 bases from V and 3 bases from J, with 12 bases between. The CDR3 contains 13 residues. For the CDR3, the DNA is TGTGCCAGCAGCCTCAGGGGCATCTACGAGCAGTACTTC. Translation: CASSLRGIYEQYF.

Sample share makes this clone medium-sized. The chain uses TRBV28 and TRBJ1-3; D gene ambiguous. Trimming left V 3 bases short and J 0 bases short, with 3 bases between. The length of the CDR3 is 13 residues. Germline values: CDR1 MDHEN, CDR2 SYDVKM. The CDR3 DNA reads TGTGCCAGCAGTTTCGACTCTGGAAACACCATATATTTT. Its translation is CASSFDSGNTIYF.